This is a list of T cell receptor beta chains from one sample in a study of CD8 T cells in ankylosing spondylitis. TCRdb re-derived calls from the 5' RACE reads in MiXCR, one entry per CDR3 protein. The profile shows 250,000 to 300,000 distinct CDR3 sequences, roughly 20% of them singletons. Sequencing was performed on blood, either unsorted or a sorted T cell fraction (not recorded which). The source of these receptors is a male donor with ankylosing spondylitis or in good health (not recorded which). Both conserved end residues are part of each CDR3. D genes are given only for firm matches. Clone size is given for some rows only: seen once, a few or many times, or a class if the clone is expanded.

cdr3_aa cdr3_nt d_call v_call clone_size j_call
CASSQASGRGNEQFF TGTGCCAGCAGCCAAGCTAGCGGGAGGGGCAATGAGCAGTTCTTC TRBD2 TRBV3-1 once TRBJ2-1
CSAWTNRNYGYTF TGCAGCGCTTGGACAAATAGAAACTATGGCTACACCTTC - TRBV29-1 few TRBJ1-2
CASSWTKETGELFF TGTGCCAGCAGCTGGACCAAAGAGACCGGGGAGCTGTTTTTT - TRBV7-9 many TRBJ2-2
CASSALLRHNEQFF TGTGCCAGCAGTGCCCTCCTCCGGCACAATGAGCAGTTCTTC - TRBV12-3/TRBV12-4 - TRBJ2-1
CASSSDRVGQPQHF TGTGCCAGCAGTTCGGACAGGGTCGGGCAGCCCCAGCATTTT TRBD1 TRBV12-3/TRBV12-4 - TRBJ1-5
CASSLDLAGMGSADTQYF TGTGCCAGCAGCTTAGATCTAGCGGGTATGGGCTCGGCGGATACGCAGTATTTT TRBD2 TRBV11-2 - TRBJ2-3
CASSARQGVLETQYF TGTGCCAGCAGCGCCCGGCAGGGGGTACTAGAGACCCAGTACTTC TRBD1 TRBV7-9 - TRBJ2-5
CASSLVGKETQYF TGTGCCAGCAGCTTAGTGGGGAAAGAGACCCAGTACTTC - TRBV7-3 - TRBJ2-5
CASSLNFGLQTQYF TGTGCCAGCAGTTTAAATTTTGGGTTACAGACCCAGTACTTC - TRBV12-3/TRBV12-4 - TRBJ2-5
CASSLGSAALITEAFF TGCGCCAGCAGCTTGGGGTCAGCGGCCCTGATTACTGAAGCTTTCTTT - TRBV5-1 - TRBJ1-1
CASRDAPGGGQYF TGTGCCAGCAGGGATGCCCCCGGAGGAGGCCAGTACTTC - TRBV2 - TRBJ2-4
CASRSFRDSSTDTQYF TGTGCCAGCAGATCCTTCCGGGACAGTAGCACAGATACGCAGTATTTT TRBD1 TRBV11-2 - TRBJ2-3
CAWRTPGHAATEAFF TGTGCCTGGAGGACTCCCGGACATGCCGCCACTGAAGCTTTTTTT - TRBV30 - TRBJ1-1
CSARGVRDRGYNEQFF TGCAGTGCTAGAGGTGTGCGGGACAGGGGCTACAATGAGCAGTTCTTC TRBD1 TRBV20-1 - TRBJ2-1